This passage covers 3 T cell receptor beta chains from one sample sequenced in a study of a mutant IDH1 vaccine in newly diagnosed glioma. As to time point: week 47, end of study. A 20-mer mutant IDH1 peptide at 300 ug was injected subcutaneously with topical imiquimod. No cognate antigen is known for these TCRs. This table comes from immunoSEQ multiplex PCR, and its TCRdb copy is limited to in-frame clones, with some not included. This table holds roughly 34,000 clones, 80% to 90% found once. The source material was PBMCs, sampled from a glioma patient whose treatment included an IDH1 peptide vaccine. The receptors come from a woman in her 30s with glioma.

The chain joins TRBV6-1 to TRBJ1-1, with TRBD1 as a possible D gene (5 bases). There are 14 residues in the CDR3. The germline V gene has CDR1 MNHNS and CDR2 SASEGT. V dropped 5 bases and J dropped 4 bases, with 14 bases sitting between them. The CDR3 spells CASSLEGLGTEAFF. As DNA, the CDR3 is TGTGCCAGCAGTTTGGAGGGGCTGGGCACTGAAGCTTTCTTT.

The chain combines TRBV7-2 with TRBJ1-1, with D hard to call. From germline, CDR1 is SGHTA and CDR2 FQGNSA. Trimming pared 2 bases from V and 3 bases from J, leaving 10 bases between. The CDR3 consists of 14 residues. The CDR3: CASSLFRQDTEAFF. CDR3 coding DNA: TGTGCCAGCAGCTTATTCCGGCAGGACACTGAAGCTTTCTTT.

This clone was found once. The rearrangement joins TRBV6-1 to TRBJ2-2, with D tentatively TRBD1 (5 bases). This CDR3 is 14 amino acids long. Germline assignment: CDR1 MNHNS and CDR2 SASEGT. Trimming shortened V by 2 bases and J by 2 bases, and 6 bases separated the two germline ends. The CDR3: CASSEQGNTGELFF. The CDR3 coding sequence is TGTGCCAGCAGTGAACAGGGTAACACCGGGGAGCTGTTTTTT.